Following are 2 T cell receptor beta chains from one sample sequenced in a study of identical twins (dated by TCRdb to the mid-2010s). Library preparation used 5' RACE. This sample was sequenced with an Illumina HiSeq 2000. TCRdb trimmed the raw reads at Q25, called clones with MiXCR and kept productive beta chains. Every entry covers one CDR3 protein and lists the most common genes and DNA from its rows. Recorded for this sample are 400,000 to 550,000 distinct CDR3 sequences; 20% to 25% of them occurred a single time. About 2.7% of the sample comes from the top ten. These data also featured in a second study, about T cells expressing NK-cell markers.

The specimen sequenced was CD4+ T cells sorted from blood. Receptors originate from a woman aged 18-29 years in good health.

This clonotype was seen a handful of times. The J gene is TRBJ2-1, the V gene TRBV12-3 or TRBV12-4; 7 bases fit TRBD1. Trimming removed 7 bases from V and 5 bases from J; junction bases left unmatched: 11. CDR3 size: 15 residues. CDR3 nucleotide sequence: TGTGCCAGCACTCTGGGACAGATACTAAACAATGAGCAGTTCTTC. It encodes CASTLGQILNNEQFF.

The gene calls are TRBV4-1 and TRBJ1-5; tentatively, D is TRBD1 (5 bases). CDR1 is MGHRA and CDR2 is YSYEKL in the germline V gene. This CDR3 region has 14 residues. The V end lost 4 bases, the J end lost 2 bases, and 9 bases lay between the germline ends. The CDR3 DNA sequence: TGCGCCAGCAGCCGCAGGGTGGGCAATCAGCCCCAGCATTTT. This gives the protein CASSRRVGNQPQHF.